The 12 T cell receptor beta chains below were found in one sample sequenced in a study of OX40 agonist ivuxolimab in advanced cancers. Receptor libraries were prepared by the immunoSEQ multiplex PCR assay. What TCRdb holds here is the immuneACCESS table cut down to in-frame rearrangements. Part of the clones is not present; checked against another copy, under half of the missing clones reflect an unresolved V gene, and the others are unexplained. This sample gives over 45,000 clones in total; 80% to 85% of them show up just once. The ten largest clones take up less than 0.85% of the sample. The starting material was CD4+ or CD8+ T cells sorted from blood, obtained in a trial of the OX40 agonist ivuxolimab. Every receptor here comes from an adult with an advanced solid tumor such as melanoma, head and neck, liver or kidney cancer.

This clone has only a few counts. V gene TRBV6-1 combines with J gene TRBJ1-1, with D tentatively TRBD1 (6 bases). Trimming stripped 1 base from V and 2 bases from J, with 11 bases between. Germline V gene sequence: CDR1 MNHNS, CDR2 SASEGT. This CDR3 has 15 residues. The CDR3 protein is CASSEGQVVNTEAFF. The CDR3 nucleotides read TGTGCCAGCAGTGAAGGACAGGTGGTAAACACTGAAGCTTTCTTT.

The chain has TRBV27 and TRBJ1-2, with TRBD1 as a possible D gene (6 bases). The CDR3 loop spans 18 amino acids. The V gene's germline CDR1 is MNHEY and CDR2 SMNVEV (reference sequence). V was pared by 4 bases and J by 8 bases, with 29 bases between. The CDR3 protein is CASSSLLRDTESPLGYTF. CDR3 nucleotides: TGTGCCAGCAGTTCCCTTCTTCGGGACACGGAATCCCCCTTGGGCTACACCTTC.

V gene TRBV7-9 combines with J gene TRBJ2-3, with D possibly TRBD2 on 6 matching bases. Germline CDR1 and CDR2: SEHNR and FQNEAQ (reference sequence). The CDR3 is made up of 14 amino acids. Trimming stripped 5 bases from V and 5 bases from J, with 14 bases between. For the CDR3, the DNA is TGTGCCAGCAGCCTAGAAACGGGGGTAGATACGCAGTATTTT. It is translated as CASSLETGVDTQYF. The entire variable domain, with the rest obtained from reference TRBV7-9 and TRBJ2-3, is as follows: DTGVSQNPRHKITKRGQNVTFRCDPISEHNRLYWYRQTLGQGPEFLTYFQNEAQLEKSRLLSDRFSAERPKGSFSTLEIQRTEQGDSAMYLCASSLETGVDTQYFGPGTRLTVL.

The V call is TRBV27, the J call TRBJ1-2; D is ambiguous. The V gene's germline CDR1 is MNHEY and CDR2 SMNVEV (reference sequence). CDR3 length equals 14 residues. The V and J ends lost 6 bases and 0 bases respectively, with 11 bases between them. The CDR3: CASRPDQANYGYTF. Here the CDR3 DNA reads TGTGCCAGCAGGCCAGACCAAGCTAACTATGGCTACACCTTC.

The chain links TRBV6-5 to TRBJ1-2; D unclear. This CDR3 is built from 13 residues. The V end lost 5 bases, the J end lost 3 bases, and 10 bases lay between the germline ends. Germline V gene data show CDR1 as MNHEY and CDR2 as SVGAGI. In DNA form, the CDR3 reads TGTGCCAGCAGTCCTGGAAGCTACTATGGCTACACCTTC. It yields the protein CASSPGSYYGYTF.

CDR3 nucleotides: TGTGCCAGCAGCTTAGCTAGGGACGAGACCCAGTACTTC. The encoded protein is CASSLARDETQYF. This chain uses TRBV7-6 with TRBJ2-5; perhaps D is TRBD1 or TRBD2 (5 bases each). This CDR3 spans 13 amino acids. The germline gives CDR1 SGHVS, CDR2 FNYEAQ. The V end lost 0 bases, the J end lost 5 bases, and 7 bases lay between the germline ends.

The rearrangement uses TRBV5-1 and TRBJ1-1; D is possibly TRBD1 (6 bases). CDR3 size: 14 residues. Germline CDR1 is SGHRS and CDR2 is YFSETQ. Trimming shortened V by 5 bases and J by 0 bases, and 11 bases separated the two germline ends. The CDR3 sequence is CASSSQGLNTEAFF. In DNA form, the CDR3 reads TGCGCCAGCAGTTCACAGGGATTGAACACTGAAGCTTTCTTT.

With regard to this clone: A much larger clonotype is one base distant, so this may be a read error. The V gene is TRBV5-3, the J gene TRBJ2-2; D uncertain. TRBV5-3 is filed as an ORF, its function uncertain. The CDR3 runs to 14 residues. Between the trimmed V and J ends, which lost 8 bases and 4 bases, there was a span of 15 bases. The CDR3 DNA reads TGTGCCAGCAGCCGTAGAATATCCACCGGGGAGCTGTTTTTT. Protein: CASSRRISTGELFF.

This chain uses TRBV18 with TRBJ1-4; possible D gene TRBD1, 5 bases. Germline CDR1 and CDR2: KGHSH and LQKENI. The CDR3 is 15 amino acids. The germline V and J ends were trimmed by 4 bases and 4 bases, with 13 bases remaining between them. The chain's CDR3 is CASSLPGTDNEKLFF. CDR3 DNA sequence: TGTGCCAGCTCACTTCCCGGGACGGATAATGAAAAACTGTTTTTT.

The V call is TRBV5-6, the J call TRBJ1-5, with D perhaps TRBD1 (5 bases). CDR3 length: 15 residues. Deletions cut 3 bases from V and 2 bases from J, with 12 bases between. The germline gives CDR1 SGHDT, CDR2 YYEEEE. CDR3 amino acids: CASSWSDRRNQPQHF. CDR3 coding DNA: TGTGCCAGCAGCTGGTCTGACAGACGCAATCAGCCCCAGCATTTT.

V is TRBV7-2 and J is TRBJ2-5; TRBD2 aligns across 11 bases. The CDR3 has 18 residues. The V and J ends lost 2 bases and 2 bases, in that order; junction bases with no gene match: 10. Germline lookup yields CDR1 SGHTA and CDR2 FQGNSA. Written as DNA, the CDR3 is TGTGCCAGCAGCTTAAGTATACTAGCGGGAGTTGGACAAGAGACCCAGTACTTC. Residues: CASSLSILAGVGQETQYF.

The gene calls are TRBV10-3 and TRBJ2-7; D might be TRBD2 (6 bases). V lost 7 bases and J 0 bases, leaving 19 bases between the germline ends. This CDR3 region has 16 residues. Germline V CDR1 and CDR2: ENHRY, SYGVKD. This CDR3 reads CAITLTLGTPSYEQYF. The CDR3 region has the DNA TGTGCCATCACCCTTACCCTTGGGACTCCCTCCTACGAGCAGTACTTC.